This T cell receptor (beta chain) comes out of a study of Ad26.COV2.S vaccination and SARS-CoV-2 variants. At the level of the study: Ad26.COV2.S arm of COV1001 included the donor. Donor got 5x10^10 or 1x10^11 viral particles of Ad26.COV2.S.

Only a few counts were recorded for this clone. Antigen: not known. V shed 2 bases, J shed 4 bases, and the junction held 9 bases outside the gene matches. Germline CDR1 SGHAT, CDR2 FQNNGV. The length of the CDR3 is 17 residues. The treatment is: about 20 received Ad26.COV2.S at low or high dose, single or two shots; five or six received placebo; per-sample allocation not given. Material that was analyzed had been drawn on day 63 after the first vaccine or placebo injection. The method was immunoSEQ multiplex PCR; TCRdb's version includes in-frame clones alone and lacks a portion of them. The data hold 300,000 to 350,000 clones, with roughly 91% observed a single time. Notes on the study in general: Comparability of non-spike TCR breadth was observed across vaccine and placebo recipients. The TCR-based breadth and depth measures might underestimate overall T cell responses.

This receptor was obtained from a person between 18 and 59 years old who received the Ad26.COV2.S COVID-19 vaccine or a placebo. The input for sequencing was peripheral blood, taken in a trial of Ad26.COV2.S vaccine versus placebo. This chain links TRBV11-2 with TRBJ2-1, with 9 bases that match TRBD1. The CDR3 reads CASSLTPGQGPYNEQFF. DNA of the CDR3: TGTGCCAGCAGCTTAACCCCGGGACAGGGTCCATACAATGAGCAGTTCTTC.